A selection of T cell receptor beta chains follows, all from one sample in a study of patients and donors after allogeneic stem cell transplantation. TCRdb analysed the RT-PCR reads with MiXCR anew, one entry per CDR3 protein. The sample has 800,000 to 1,000,000 distinct CDR3 sequences, roughly 18% seen once. Sequencing input: blood, either unsorted or a sorted T cell fraction (not recorded which). The receptors shown here come from a human donor who was either an allogeneic HSCT recipient or a stem cell or donor lymphocyte infusion donor (not recorded which). It is not recorded whose cells these are; they may come from a transplant donor. The conserved cysteine and the conserved F or W are not part of the CDR3 here. D genes are given only for firm matches.

-	TRBV6-5	ASSYSISGFDTGELF
-	TRBV3-1	ASSQVVRYNEQF
-	TRBV24-1	ATSDSTTTSTDTQY
TRBD1	TRBV5-1	ASSFRDSKQETQY
TRBD2	TRBV19	ASSITSDGFYEQY
-	TRBV21-1	ASSPLGQVNYGYT
-	TRBV2	ASSPRAGMNTEAF
-	TRBV7-9	ASSSGQNEQY
-	TRBV5-5	ASSLVPAATNEKLF
-	TRBV12-3/TRBV12-4	ASSLELNTEAF
-	TRBV24-1	ATQPVRRGEQF
-	TRBV7-3	ASSFGGDLY
TRBD1	TRBV5-5	ATKDRDSSYEQY
TRBD2	TRBV12-3/TRBV12-4	ASSNGGGSSYNEQF
-	TRBV6-1	ASSASTRGGYEQY
TRBD1	TRBV3-1	ASSQGTGGSKNIQY
TRBD2	TRBV20-1	SARDPGLAGEGEQY
-	TRBV6-2/TRBV6-3	ASSYDPSKGSSYNEQF
-	TRBV9	ASSGRAQRDGSGNTIY
TRBD2	TRBV7-2	ASSLSAGGPPYNEQF
-	TRBV5-1	ASSLGGGQVQETQY
-	TRBV21-1	ASSSGARGGEQF
TRBD1	TRBV11-1	ASSVDRGRETF
TRBD2	TRBV20-1	SVELTSGRYEQY
-	TRBV6-1	ASSELVIGDEQF
TRBD2	TRBV15	ATSRMTTGLSYEQY
TRBD1	TRBV29-1	SVGTAGQGSGELF
TRBD2	TRBV7-2	ASNSGGPNTGELF
-	TRBV4-1	ASSQEKRTQGTEAF
-	TRBV2	ASSVAGQGPYEQY
TRBD2	TRBV18	ASSPARESYNEQF
TRBD1	TRBV4-2	ASSQRGTGGTYGYT
-	TRBV6-1	ASSPGRGYFYGYT
-	TRBV24-1	ATSDTRGGKSQPQH
-	TRBV15	ATSRDRVEQPQH
TRBD1	TRBV12-3/TRBV12-4	ASRDRGPNSPLH
TRBD1	TRBV7-2	ASRMDRSSYNEQF
-	TRBV7-9	ASSWVPDPGRDYEQY
-	TRBV7-6	ASSLTVLSYNSPLH
TRBD2	TRBV3-1	ASSQDLPGGTGELF
-	TRBV29-1	SAQRFGRDTQY
TRBD2	TRBV5-1	ASSLESAGGLDTQY
TRBD1	TRBV12-3/TRBV12-4	ASSFTAGGAGSTEAF
-	TRBV7-3	ASSKTGMEETQY
TRBD1	TRBV12-3/TRBV12-4	ASSLGQYNEKLF
TRBD2	TRBV7-3	ASSLDPPSGAGGEQF
-	TRBV27	ASSLSGFEQY
TRBD1	TRBV5-1	ASSLGQGANTGELF
-	TRBV20-1	SALAGTGNTIY
-	TRBV6-5	ASSYQRGANEQF
-	TRBV5-1	ASTSEGVTQY
-	TRBV5-1	ASSPGWPQH
TRBD1	TRBV5-1	ASSFNPQGKGNSPLH
TRBD2	TRBV4-2	ASSQAGTSGGARETQY